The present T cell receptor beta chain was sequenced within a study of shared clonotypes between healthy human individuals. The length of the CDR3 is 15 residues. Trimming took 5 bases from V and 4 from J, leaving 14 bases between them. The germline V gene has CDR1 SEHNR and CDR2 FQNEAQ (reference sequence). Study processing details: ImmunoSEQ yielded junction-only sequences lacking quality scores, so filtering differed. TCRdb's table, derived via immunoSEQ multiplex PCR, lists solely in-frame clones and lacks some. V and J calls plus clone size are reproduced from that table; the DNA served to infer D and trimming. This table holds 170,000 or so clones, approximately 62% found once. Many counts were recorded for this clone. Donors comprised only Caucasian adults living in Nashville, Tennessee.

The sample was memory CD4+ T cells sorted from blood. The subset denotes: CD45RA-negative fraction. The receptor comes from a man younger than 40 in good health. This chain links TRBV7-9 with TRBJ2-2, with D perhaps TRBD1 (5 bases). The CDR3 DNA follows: TGTGCCAGCAGCCCCCTGGGCAGGGCCACCGGGGAGCTGTTTTTT. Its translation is CASSPLGRATGELFF.